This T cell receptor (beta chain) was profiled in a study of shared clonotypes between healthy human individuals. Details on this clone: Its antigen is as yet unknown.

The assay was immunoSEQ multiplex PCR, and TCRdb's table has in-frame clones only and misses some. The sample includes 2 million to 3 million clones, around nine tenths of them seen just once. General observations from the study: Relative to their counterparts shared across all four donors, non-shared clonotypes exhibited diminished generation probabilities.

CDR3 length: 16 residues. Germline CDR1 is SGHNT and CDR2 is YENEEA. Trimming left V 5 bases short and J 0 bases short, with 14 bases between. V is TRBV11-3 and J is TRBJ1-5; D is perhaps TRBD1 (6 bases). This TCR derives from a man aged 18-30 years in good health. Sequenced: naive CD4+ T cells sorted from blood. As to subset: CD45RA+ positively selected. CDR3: CASSPQDRHSNQPQHF. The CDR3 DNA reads TGTGCCAGCAGCCCGCAGGACAGACATAGCAATCAGCCCCAGCATTTT.